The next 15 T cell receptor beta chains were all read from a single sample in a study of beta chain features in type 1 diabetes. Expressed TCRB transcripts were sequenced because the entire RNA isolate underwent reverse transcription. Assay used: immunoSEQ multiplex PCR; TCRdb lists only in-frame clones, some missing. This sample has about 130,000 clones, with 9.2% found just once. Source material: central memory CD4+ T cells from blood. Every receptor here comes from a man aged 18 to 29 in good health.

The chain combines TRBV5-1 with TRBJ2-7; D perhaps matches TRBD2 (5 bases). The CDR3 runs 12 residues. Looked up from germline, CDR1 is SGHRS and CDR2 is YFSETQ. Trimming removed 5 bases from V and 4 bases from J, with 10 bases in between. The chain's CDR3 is CASRTDLYEQYF. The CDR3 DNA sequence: TGCGCCAGCAGGACGGACTTATACGAGCAGTACTTC.

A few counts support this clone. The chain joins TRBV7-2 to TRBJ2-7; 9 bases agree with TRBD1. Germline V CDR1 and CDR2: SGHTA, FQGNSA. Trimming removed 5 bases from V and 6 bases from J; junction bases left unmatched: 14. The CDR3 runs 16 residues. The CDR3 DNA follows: TGTGCCAGCAGCCAGGGCCCTACGACAGGGGGATCCGAGCAGTACTTC. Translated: CASSQGPTTGGSEQYF.

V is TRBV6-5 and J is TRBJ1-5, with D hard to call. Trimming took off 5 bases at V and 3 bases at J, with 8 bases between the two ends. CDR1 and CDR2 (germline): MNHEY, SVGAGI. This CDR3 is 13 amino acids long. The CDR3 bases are TGTGCCAGCAGTAAGCGACCCAATCAGCCCCAGCATTTT. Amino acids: CASSKRPNQPQHF.

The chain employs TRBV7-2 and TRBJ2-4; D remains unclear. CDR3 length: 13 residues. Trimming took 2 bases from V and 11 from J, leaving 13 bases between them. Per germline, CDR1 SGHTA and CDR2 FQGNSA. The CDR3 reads CASSLMQTDFQYF. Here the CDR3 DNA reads TGTGCCAGCAGCTTAATGCAGACCGACTTTCAGTACTTC.

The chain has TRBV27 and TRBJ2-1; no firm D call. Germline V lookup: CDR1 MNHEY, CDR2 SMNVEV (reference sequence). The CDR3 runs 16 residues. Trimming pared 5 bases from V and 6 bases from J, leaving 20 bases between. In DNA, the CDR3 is TGTGCCAGCAGTCCAAAACCCACTTTTGGGCGCAATGAGCAGTTCTTC. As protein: CASSPKPTFGRNEQFF.

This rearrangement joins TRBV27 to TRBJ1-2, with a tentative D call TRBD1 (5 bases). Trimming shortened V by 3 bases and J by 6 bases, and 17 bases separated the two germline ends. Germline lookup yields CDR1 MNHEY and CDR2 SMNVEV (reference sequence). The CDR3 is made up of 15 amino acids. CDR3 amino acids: CASSLVGRRVNGYTF. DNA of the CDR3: TGTGCCAGCAGTTTGGTGGGCCGCAGGGTTAATGGCTACACCTTC.

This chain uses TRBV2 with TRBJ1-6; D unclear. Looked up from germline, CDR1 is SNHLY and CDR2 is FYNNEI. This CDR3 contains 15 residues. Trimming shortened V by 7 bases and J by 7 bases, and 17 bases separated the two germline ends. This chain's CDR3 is CASTGGGVKNSPLHF. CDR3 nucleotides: TGTGCCAGCACCGGCGGCGGGGTAAAGAATTCACCCCTCCACTTT.

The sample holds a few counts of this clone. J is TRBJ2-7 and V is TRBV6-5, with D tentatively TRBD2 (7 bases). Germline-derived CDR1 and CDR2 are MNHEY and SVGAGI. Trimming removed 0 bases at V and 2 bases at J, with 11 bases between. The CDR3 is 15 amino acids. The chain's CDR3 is CASSYSGGGPYEQYF. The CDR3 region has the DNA TGTGCCAGCAGTTACTCGGGGGGGGGCCCCTACGAGCAGTACTTC.

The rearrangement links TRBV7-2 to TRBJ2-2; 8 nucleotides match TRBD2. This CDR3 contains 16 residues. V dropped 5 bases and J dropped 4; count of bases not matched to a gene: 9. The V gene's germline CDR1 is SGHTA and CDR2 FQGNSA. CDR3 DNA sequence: TGTGCCAGCAGCCCTAGTACGGCGGGGGGCACCGGGGAGCTGTTTTTT. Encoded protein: CASSPSTAGGTGELFF.

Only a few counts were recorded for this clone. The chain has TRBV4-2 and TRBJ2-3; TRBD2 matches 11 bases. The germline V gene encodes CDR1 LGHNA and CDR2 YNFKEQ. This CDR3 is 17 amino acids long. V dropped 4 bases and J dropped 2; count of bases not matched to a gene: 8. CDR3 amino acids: CASSLPSGGQPTDTQYF. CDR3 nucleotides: TGTGCCAGCAGCCTCCCTAGCGGGGGGCAGCCCACAGATACGCAGTATTTT.

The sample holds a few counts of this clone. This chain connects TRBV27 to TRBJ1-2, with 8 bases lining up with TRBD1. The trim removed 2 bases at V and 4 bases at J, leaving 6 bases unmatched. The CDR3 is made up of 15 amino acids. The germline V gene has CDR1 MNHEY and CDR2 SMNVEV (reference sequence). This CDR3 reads CASSLGRGPGYGYTF. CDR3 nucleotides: TGTGCCAGCAGTTTAGGCAGGGGGCCGGGCTATGGCTACACCTTC.

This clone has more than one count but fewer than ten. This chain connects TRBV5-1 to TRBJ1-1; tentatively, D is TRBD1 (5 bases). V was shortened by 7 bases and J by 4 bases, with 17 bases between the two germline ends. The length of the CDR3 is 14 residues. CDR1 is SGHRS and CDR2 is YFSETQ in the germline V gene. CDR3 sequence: CASSVAQGSTEAFF. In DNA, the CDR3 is TGCGCCAGCTCCGTAGCCCAGGGTTCCACTGAAGCTTTCTTT. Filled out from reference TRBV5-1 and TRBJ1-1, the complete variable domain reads KAGVTQTPRYLIKTRGQQVTLSCSPISGHRSVSWYQQTPGQGLQFLFEYFSETQRNKGNFPGRFSGRQFSNSRSEMNVSTLELGDSALYLCASSVAQGSTEAFFGQGTRLTVV.

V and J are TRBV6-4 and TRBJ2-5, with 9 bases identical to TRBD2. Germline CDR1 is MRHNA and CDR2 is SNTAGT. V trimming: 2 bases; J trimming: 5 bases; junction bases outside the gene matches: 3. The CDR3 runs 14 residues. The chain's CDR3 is CASSDTAGGETQYF. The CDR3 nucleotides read TGTGCCAGCAGTGACACAGCGGGGGGTGAGACCCAGTACTTC.

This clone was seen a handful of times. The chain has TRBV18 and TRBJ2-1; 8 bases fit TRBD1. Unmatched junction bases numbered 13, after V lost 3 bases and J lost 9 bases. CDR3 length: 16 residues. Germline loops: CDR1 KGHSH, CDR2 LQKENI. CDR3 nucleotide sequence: TGTGCCAGCTCACCCCAGGGGGCCCTCCTGTCGTCTGAGCAGTTCTTC. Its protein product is CASSPQGALLSSEQFF.

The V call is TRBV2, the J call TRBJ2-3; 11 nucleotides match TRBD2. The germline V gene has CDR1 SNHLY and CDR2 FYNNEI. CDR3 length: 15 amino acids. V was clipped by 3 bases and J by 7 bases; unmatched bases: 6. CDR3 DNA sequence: TGTGCCAGCAGTGACTTAGCGGGGGGGTCAAATACGCAGTATTTT. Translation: CASSDLAGGSNTQYF.